Listed below are T cell receptor beta chains from one sample, sequenced in a study of shared clonotypes between healthy human individuals. This table comes from immunoSEQ multiplex PCR, and its TCRdb copy is limited to in-frame clones, with some not included. The sample gives about 2.2 million clones, over 85% of which show up once; over 1.5% is in the top ten. The specimen sequenced was naive CD8+ T cells from PBMCs. The source of these receptors is a man between 18 and 29 years old in good health. Some clones in this sample may be carry-over from other donors' samples. Each CDR3 is given without its conserved first and last residue. A D gene is named only where the DNA matches it firmly.

>TRBJ2-5|.|TRBV7-9
ASSPGVAVMTRETQY
>TRBJ1-5|.|TRBV28
ASSIQPQH
>TRBJ1-3|TRBD1|TRBV5-4
ASSSDRGTIY
>TRBJ2-1|TRBD2|TRBV7-8
ASSLARVGAGDWHEQF
>TRBJ2-5|.|TRBV7-9
ASSLAAQHQETQY
>TRBJ2-2|TRBD1|TRBV7-3
AARDRENTGELF
>TRBJ2-7|.|TRBV4-3
ASSQGYSWGESSYEQY
>TRBJ1-5|TRBD1|TRBV25-1
ASSDLGQALH
>TRBJ2-5|TRBD2|TRBV28
ASSPGLAGQAETQY
>TRBJ2-1|.|TRBV5-4
ASSLMQNEQF
>TRBJ2-1|.|TRBV27
ASSLWGPGGNEQF
>TRBJ2-1|TRBD2|TRBV5-1
ASRSTAGANYNEQF
>TRBJ1-1|.|TRBV6-6
ASSPPAGGNTEAF
>TRBJ2-1|TRBD2|TRBV5-6
ASSFYGLAGVNEQF
>TRBJ2-7|.|TRBV7-6
ASSLGGRDPSYEQY
>TRBJ2-7|TRBD2|TRBV4-1
ASSQIGLAGDYEQY